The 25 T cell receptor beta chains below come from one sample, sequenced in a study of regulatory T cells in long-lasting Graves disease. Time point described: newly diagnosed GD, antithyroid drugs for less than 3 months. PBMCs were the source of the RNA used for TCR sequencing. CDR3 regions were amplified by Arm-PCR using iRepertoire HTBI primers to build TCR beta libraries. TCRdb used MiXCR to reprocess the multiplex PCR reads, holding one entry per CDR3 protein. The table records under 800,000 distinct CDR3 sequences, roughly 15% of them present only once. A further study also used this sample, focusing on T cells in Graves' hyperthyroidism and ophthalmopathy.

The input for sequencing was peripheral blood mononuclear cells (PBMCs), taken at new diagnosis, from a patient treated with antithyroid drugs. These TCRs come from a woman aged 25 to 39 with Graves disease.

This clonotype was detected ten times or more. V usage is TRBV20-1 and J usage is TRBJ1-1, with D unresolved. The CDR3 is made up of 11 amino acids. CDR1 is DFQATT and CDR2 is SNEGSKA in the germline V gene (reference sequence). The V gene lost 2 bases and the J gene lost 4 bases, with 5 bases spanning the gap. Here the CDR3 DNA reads TGCAGTGCTAGACAGGTCACTGAAGCTTTCTTT. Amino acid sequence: CSARQVTEAFF.

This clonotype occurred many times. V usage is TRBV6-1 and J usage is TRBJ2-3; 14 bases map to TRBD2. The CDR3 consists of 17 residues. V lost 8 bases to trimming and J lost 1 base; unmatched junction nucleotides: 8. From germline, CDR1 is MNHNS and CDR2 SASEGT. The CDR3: CASGQTSGRAGTDTQYF. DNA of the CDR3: TGTGCCAGCGGCCAGACTAGCGGGAGGGCGGGCACAGATACGCAGTATTTT.

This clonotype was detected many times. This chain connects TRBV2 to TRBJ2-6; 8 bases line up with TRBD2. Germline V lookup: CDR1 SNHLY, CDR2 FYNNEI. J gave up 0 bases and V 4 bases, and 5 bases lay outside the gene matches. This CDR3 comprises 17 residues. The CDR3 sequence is CASSVLAGRSGANVLTF. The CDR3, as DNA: TGTGCCAGCAGTGTTCTAGCGGGCCGCTCTGGGGCCAACGTCCTGACTTTC.

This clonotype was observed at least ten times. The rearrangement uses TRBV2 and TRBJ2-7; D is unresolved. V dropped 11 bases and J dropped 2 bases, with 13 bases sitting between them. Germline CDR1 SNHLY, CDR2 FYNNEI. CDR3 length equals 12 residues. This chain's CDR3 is CACLIPAYEQYF. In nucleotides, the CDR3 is TGTGCCTGCTTAATCCCTGCCTACGAGCAGTACTTC.

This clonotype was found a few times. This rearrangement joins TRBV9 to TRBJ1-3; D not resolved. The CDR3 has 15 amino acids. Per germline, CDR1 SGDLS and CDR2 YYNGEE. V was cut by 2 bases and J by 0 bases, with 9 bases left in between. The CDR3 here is CASSVHGDSGNTIYF. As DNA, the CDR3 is TGTGCCAGCAGCGTTCACGGCGACTCTGGAAACACCATATATTTT.

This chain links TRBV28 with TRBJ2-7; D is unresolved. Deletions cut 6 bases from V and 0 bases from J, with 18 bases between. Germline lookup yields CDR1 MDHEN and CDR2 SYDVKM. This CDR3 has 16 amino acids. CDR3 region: CASRLGPVFGSYEQYF. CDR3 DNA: TGTGCCAGCAGGCTAGGTCCCGTTTTCGGCTCCTACGAGCAGTACTTC. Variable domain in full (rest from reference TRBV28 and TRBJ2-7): DVKVTQSSRYLVKRTGEKVFLECVQDMDHENMFWYRQDPGLGLRLIYFSYDVKMKEKGDIPEGYSVSREKKERFSLILESASTNQTSMYLCASRLGPVFGSYEQYFGPGTRLTVT.

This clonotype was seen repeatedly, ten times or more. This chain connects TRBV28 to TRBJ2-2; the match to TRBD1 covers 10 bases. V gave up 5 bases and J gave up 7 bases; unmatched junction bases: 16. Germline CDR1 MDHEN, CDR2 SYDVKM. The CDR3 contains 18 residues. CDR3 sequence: CASSGRSPGQGSVGELFF. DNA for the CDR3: TGTGCCAGCAGTGGGAGGAGTCCGGGACAGGGGTCGGTCGGGGAGCTGTTTTTT.

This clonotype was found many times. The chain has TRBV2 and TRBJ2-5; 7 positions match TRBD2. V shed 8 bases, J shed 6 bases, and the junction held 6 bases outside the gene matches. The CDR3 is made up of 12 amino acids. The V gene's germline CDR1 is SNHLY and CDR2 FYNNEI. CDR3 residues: CASVGGSQTQYF. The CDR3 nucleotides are TGTGCCAGCGTCGGGGGGAGTCAGACCCAGTACTTC.

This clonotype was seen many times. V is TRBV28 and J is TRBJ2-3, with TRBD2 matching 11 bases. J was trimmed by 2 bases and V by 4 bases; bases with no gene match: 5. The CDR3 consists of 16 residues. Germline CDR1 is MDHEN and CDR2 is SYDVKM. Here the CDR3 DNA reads TGTGCCAGCAGTTCCTTGACTAGCGGGAACACAGATACGCAGTATTTT. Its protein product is CASSSLTSGNTDTQYF.

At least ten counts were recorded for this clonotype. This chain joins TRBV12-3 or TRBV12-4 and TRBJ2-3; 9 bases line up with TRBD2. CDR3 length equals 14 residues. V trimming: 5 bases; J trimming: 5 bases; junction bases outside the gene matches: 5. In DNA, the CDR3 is TGTGCCAGCAGTAATAGCGGGAGAGGAGATACGCAGTATTTT. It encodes CASSNSGRGDTQYF.

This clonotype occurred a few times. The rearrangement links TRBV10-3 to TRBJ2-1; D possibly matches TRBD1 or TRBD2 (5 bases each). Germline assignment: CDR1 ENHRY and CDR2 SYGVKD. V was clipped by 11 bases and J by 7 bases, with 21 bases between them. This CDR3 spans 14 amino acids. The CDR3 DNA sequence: TGTGCCGTTGGGGCCAGCGGAGAGGGGAATGAGCAGTTCTTC. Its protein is CAVGASGEGNEQFF.

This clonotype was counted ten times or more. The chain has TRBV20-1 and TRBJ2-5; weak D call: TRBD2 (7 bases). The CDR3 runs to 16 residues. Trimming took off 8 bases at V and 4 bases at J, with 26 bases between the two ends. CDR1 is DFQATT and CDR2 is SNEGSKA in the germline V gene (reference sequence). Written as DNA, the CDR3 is TGCAGTCAAGAGGGGGAGGGTAGAGCGTCCCGAGAGACCCAGTACTTC. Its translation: CSQEGEGRASRETQYF.

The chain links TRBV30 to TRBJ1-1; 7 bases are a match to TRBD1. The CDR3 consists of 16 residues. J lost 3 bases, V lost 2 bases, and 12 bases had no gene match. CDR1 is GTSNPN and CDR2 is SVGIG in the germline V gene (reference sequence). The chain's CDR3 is CAWSPAKTGQDTEAFF. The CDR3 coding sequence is TGTGCCTGGAGTCCAGCCAAGACAGGGCAAGACACTGAAGCTTTCTTT.

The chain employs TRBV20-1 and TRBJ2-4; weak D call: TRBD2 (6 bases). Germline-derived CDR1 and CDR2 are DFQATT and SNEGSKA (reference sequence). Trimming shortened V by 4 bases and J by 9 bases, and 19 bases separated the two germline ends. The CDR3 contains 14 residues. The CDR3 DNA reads TGCAGTGCTATGAACGCGGCTAGCGATCTCATTCAGTACTTC. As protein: CSAMNAASDLIQYF.

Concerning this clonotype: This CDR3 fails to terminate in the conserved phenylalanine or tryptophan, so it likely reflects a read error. The CDR3 loop reads CASRSTVNTEAFL. For the CDR3, the DNA is TGTGCCAGCAGATCGACAGTGAACACTGAAGCTTTCCTT. This chain links TRBV25-1 with TRBJ1-1, with a possible D match to TRBD1 (5 bases). Germline values: CDR1 MGHDK, CDR2 SYGVNS. CDR3 length equals 13 residues. The V and J ends lost 6 bases and 0 bases respectively, with 8 bases between them.

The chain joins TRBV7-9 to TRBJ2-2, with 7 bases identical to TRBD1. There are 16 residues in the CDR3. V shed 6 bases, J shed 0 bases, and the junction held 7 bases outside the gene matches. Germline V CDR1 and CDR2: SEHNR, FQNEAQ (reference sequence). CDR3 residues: CASRIGQASNTGELFF. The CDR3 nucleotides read TGTGCCAGCAGAATTGGACAGGCGTCGAACACCGGGGAGCTGTTTTTT.

CDR3 residues: CASSLLRGEQYF. The CDR3 DNA is TGTGCCAGCAGCCTCCTCAGGGGCGAGCAGTACTTC. This sequence joins TRBV3-1 and TRBJ2-7; a weak D match, TRBD1 (6 bases). CDR1 is LGHDT and CDR2 is YNNKEL in the germline V gene (reference sequence). The V end was cut by 4 bases, the J end by 6 bases, with 10 bases between. The CDR3 is 12 amino acids.

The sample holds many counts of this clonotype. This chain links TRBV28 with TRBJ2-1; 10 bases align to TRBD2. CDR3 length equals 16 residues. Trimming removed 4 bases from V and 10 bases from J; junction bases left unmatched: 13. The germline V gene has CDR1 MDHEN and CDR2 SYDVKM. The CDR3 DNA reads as TGTGCCAGCAGTTCACCCCCCCCTAGCGGGAGATGGGAGCAGTTCTTC. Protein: CASSSPPPSGRWEQFF.

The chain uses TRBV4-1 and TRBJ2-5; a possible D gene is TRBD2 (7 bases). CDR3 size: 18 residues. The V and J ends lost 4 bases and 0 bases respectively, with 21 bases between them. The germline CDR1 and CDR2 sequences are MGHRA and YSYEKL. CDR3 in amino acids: CASSRIKRGASDQETQYF. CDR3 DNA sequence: TGCGCCAGCAGCCGAATCAAACGGGGGGCCTCGGACCAAGAGACCCAGTACTTC.

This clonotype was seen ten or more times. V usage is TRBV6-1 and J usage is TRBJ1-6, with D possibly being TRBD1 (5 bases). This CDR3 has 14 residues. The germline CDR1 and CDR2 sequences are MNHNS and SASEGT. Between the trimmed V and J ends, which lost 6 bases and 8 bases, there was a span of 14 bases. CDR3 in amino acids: CASSYRGGDSPLHF. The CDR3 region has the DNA TGTGCCAGCAGCTATCGGGGGGGGGATTCACCCCTCCACTTT.

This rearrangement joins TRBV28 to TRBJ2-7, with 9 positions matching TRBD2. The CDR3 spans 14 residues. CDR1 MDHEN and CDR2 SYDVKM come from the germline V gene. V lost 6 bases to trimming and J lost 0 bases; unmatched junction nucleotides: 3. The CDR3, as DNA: TGTGCCAGCAGCGGGCGGGGGGGCTCCTACGAGCAGTACTTC. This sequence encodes CASSGRGGSYEQYF.

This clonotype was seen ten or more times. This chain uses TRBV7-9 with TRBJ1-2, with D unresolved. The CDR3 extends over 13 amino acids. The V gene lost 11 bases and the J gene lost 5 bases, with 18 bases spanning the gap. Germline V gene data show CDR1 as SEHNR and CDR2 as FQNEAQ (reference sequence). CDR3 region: CASEGISLYGYTF. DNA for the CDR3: TGTGCCTCCGAGGGTATCAGTTTATATGGCTACACCTTC.

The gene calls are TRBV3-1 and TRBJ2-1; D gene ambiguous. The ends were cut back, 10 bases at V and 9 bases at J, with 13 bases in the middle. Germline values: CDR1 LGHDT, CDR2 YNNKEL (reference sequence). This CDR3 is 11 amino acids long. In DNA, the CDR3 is TGTGCCACCTCCAGAGTGCGTGAGCAGTTCTTC. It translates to CATSRVREQFF.

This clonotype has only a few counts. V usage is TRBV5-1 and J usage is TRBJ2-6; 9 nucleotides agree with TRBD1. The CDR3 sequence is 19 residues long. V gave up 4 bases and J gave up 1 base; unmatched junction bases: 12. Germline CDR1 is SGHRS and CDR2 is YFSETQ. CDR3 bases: TGCGCCAGCAGCCCGTTCTCGACAGGGGGGCTTTCTGGGGCCAACGTCCTGACTTTC. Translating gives CASSPFSTGGLSGANVLTF.

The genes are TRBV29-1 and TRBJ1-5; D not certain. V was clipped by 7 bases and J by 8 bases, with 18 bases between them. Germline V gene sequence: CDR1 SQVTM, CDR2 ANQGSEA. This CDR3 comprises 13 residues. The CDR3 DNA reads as TGCAGCGCCGTTTTGGGTATCCGGGAGCCCCAGCATTTT. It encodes CSAVLGIREPQHF.